This T cell receptor (beta chain) was observed in a study of CD8 T cells in ankylosing spondylitis (dated by TCRdb to 2016 to 2017). Regarding the research as a whole: T cell receptor beta repertoires were profiled in healthy donors and ankylosing spondylitis patients so that disease-linked TCR variants could be found. The whole study cohort included 90 to 120 healthy donors and 20 to 25 ankylosing spondylitis patients. Samples of peripheral blood were taken, and for ankylosing spondylitis patients, synovial fluid was collected as well. General study outcomes and caveats: Some TCR beta motif variants had previously been reported in synovial fluid and blood of reactive arthritis patients, which suggested common disease-initiation mechanisms. Blood from ankylosing spondylitis patients appeared to be characterized by a TCR beta motif made up of under ten highly homologous amino acid variants. The disease-linked clones had a CD8+ phenotype and were found at relatively low frequencies in peripheral blood. According to the report, matched synovial fluid samples from ankylosing spondylitis patients were significantly enriched for the disease-linked clones.

Cut back by 5 bases and 0 bases, the V and J ends lie 15 bases apart. From cysteine to phenylalanine, the CDR3 is 15 amino acids long. Just the 45-base CDR3 DNA is kept, in frame starting at base 1. In the germline V gene, CDR1 corresponds to SGHRS and CDR2 to YFSETQ. TCRdb lists the instrument as Illumina HiSeq 2500. Quantitative 5'-RACE with molecular barcodes was used to prepare TCR beta libraries. On the authors' methods: A new computational method based on a probabilistic model of VDJ rearrangement was used to identify disease-linked TCR variants. The raw public data were reprocessed by TCRdb itself: fastp quality trimming at Q25, MiXCR clonotype calling, in-frame beta chains only. Each CDR3 protein gets just one entry, which takes the most common genes and DNA from the rows behind it. The V and J calls were determined by TCRdb, not by the authors. The sample table records some 120,000 distinct CDR3 sequences; roughly 15% of these occur just once. The ten largest clones capture around 3% of the sample.

This clonotype was seen a few times. Its antigen is not yet known. No base quality values were provided; no much bigger clone lies one nucleotide off. Specimen: blood, either unsorted or a sorted T cell fraction (not recorded which). The receptor's source is a female donor with ankylosing spondylitis or in good health (not recorded which). The V and J genes are TRBV5-1 and TRBJ2-7; there is no confident call for the D gene. This receptor carries the CDR3 CASSFLPASSYEQYF. The nucleotides read TGCGCCAGCAGTTTCCTCCCGGCCAGCTCCTACGAGCAGTACTTC.